These T cell receptor beta chains were read from a single sample in a study of blood T cell repertoires in COVID-19. The protocol was immunoSEQ multiplex PCR, while the TCRdb copy is restricted to in-frame clones and leaves out a portion. The sample yields about 200,000 clones, around 87% seen once. The sequenced sample was peripheral blood. These receptors all come from a man between 60 and 70 years old with acute or convalescent COVID-19. Each CDR3 is given with its conserved first and last residue. The D gene is left open where the match is weak. Clone size, where shown, is once, few, many, or a class for clones that have expanded.

TRBJ2-1 TRBD2 15 . TRBV11-3 TGTGCCAGCAGCCCTGGACTAGCGGGGCACAATGAGCAGTTCTTC CASSPGLAGHNEQFF
TRBJ2-2 TRBD1 15 . TRBV27 TGTGCCACCACCCCGGACAGGGATAACACCGGGGAGCTGTTTTTT CATTPDRDNTGELFF
TRBJ2-5 . 13 . TRBV4-2 TGTGCCAGCAGCCAAGTACAGGGAGAGACCCAGTACTTC CASSQVQGETQYF
TRBJ1-1 TRBD1 15 . TRBV6-5 TGTGCCAGCAGTTTACAGGGGGCCTACAACACTGAAGCTTTCTTT CASSLQGAYNTEAFF
TRBJ1-1 . 15 . TRBV7-9 TGTGCCAGCAGCTTTCACAGAGCCCTGAACACTGAAGCTTTCTTT CASSFHRALNTEAFF
TRBJ1-5 . 13 . TRBV11-2 TGTGCCAGCAGCTTAGATCGGGATCAGCCCCAGCATTTT CASSLDRDQPQHF
TRBJ1-6 TRBD1 14 . TRBV28 TGTGCCAGCAGAACAGGACAGGGCAATTCACCCCTCCACTTT CASRTGQGNSPLHF
TRBJ2-7 TRBD1 17 . TRBV7-9 TGTGCCAGCAGCTTGACCGGGACAGGGGTAGTGGCCTACGAGCAGTACTTC CASSLTGTGVVAYEQYF
TRBJ2-3 . 13 . TRBV5-1 TGCGCCAGCAGCCGGGCAGGGGCAGATACGCAGTATTTT CASSRAGADTQYF
TRBJ1-1 TRBD1 15 . TRBV27 TGTGCCAGCAGTTTAAATTACAGGGGGCCCACTGAAGCTTTCTTT CASSLNYRGPTEAFF
TRBJ2-3 TRBD1 14 . TRBV24-1 TGTGCCACCAGTGCGACAGGGGCCACAGATACGCAGTATTTT CATSATGATDTQYF
TRBJ1-2 . 13 . TRBV27 TGTGCCAGCAGTTTACGTCCTCGGGATGGCTACACCTTC CASSLRPRDGYTF
TRBJ1-2 . 14 . TRBV24-1 TGTGCCACCAGTGAAGCAGGGATAAACTATGGCTACACCTTC CATSEAGINYGYTF
TRBJ1-3 . 15 few TRBV5-6 TGTGCCAGCAGCGTCCGACACATCTCTGGAAACACCATATATTTT CASSVRHISGNTIYF
TRBJ2-7 . 11 once TRBV28 TGTGCCAGCACCTCCCGCTACGAGCAGTACTTC CASTSRYEQYF
TRBJ1-1 . 13 once TRBV4-2 TGTGCCAGCAGCCAAGAGCGGAGGGCTGAAGCTTTCTTT CASSQERRAEAFF
TRBJ2-5 TRBD2 16 . TRBV6-5 TGTGCCAGCAGTTACTCGGGGCGGGGGGGCCAAGAGACCCAGTACTTC CASSYSGRGGQETQYF
TRBJ2-3 TRBD1 15 . TRBV6-5 TGTGCCAGCAGTCAGGACAGGGTCATGCCAGATACGCAGTATTTT CASSQDRVMPDTQYF
TRBJ2-3 TRBD1 16 . TRBV5-4 TGTGCCAGCAGCAACCCGACAGGGGGCAGCACAGATACGCAGTATTTT CASSNPTGGSTDTQYF
TRBJ1-1 . 12 . TRBV6-5 TGTGCCAGCAGTTCCCCGGGGGGGGCCGCTTTCTTT CASSSPGGAAFF
TRBJ1-5 . 13 . TRBV12-3/TRBV12-4 TGTGCCAGCAGGCGCGGTAGCAATCAGCCCCAGCATTTT CASRRGSNQPQHF
TRBJ2-4 . 13 . TRBV2 TGTGCCAGCTGGGGGGGCCTCAAAAACATTCAGTACTTC CASWGGLKNIQYF
TRBJ2-1 TRBD1 15 . TRBV18 TGTGCCAGCTCCCAAGGACAGGGACTTTCGAATGAGCAGTTCTTC CASSQGQGLSNEQFF
TRBJ1-5 . 14 . TRBV19 TGTGCCAGTAATAAGGGGAATAGCAATCAGCCCCAGCATTTT CASNKGNSNQPQHF
TRBJ2-1 . 12 few TRBV28 TGTGCCAGCAGTGCGGGAAGCAATGAGCAGTTCTTC CASSAGSNEQFF
TRBJ2-4 TRBD1 14 . TRBV3-1/TRBV3-2 TGTGCCAGCAGCCCCCAGGACAGGAGAAACATTCAGTACTTC CASSPQDRRNIQYF
TRBJ1-4 . 14 . TRBV28 TGTGCCAGCAGTCCCCCAAACCGACAAGAAAAACTGTTTTTT CASSPPNRQEKLFF
TRBJ1-6 . 14 few TRBV6-5 TGTGCCAGCAGGGCGGCCCTCTATAATTCACCCCTCCACTTT CASRAALYNSPLHF
TRBJ1-4 . 19 once TRBV12-5 TGTGCTAGTGGTTTGGTAGGGCGCGTGGGGCAGCCAACTAATGAAAAACTGTTTTTT CASGLVGRVGQPTNEKLFF
TRBJ2-1 . 15 . TRBV6-2/TRBV6-3 TGTGCCAGCAGTTTAAGGGGGGGGGCACGGGTTGAGCAGTTCTTC CASSLRGGARVEQFF
TRBJ2-6 TRBD1 17 . TRBV5-4 TGTGCCAGCAGCTTGTATGCAGGGGGCTCTGGGGCCAACGTCCTGACTTTC CASSLYAGGSGANVLTF
TRBJ2-7 TRBD1 14 . TRBV5-1 TGCGCCAGCAGCTCCGGGACAGGATCCTACGAGCAGTACTTC CASSSGTGSYEQYF
TRBJ2-7 . 14 . TRBV7-2 TGTGCCAGCAGCCGTGACAAGAGCTCCTACGAGCAGTACTTC CASSRDKSSYEQYF
TRBJ1-5 . 18 . TRBV27 TGTGCCAGCAGTCCCTGGTCAGTAGGGGCCTATAGCAATCAGCCCCAGCATTTT CASSPWSVGAYSNQPQHF
TRBJ2-1 . 14 . TRBV7-3 TGTGCCAGCAGCCCCCGGGACAACTACAATGAGCAGTTCTTC CASSPRDNYNEQFF
TRBJ2-1 TRBD2 17 . TRBV27 TGTGCCAGCAGCCCCAGACTAGCGGGGGGGTTTTACAATGAGCAGTTCTTC CASSPRLAGGFYNEQFF
TRBJ2-1 TRBD1 15 . TRBV18 TGTGCCAGCTCACCGGGACAGGGTGTAGTTAATGAGCAGTTCTTC CASSPGQGVVNEQFF
TRBJ1-2 . 18 . TRBV6-6 TGTGCCAGCAGTCCCCAATCGATCCAGGGTTTTTTGGACTATGGCTACACCTTC CASSPQSIQGFLDYGYTF
TRBJ1-2 . 15 . TRBV2 TGTGCCAGCATAGGACGGTCGGGGGGGCCGGATGGCTACACCTTC CASIGRSGGPDGYTF
TRBJ2-1 TRBD1 17 few TRBV7-3 TGTGCCAGCAGCTTAAGAAGGGGACAGGGGTCCTACAATGAGCAGTTCTTC CASSLRRGQGSYNEQFF
TRBJ2-1 . 16 few TRBV5-1 TGCGCCAGCAGCCCTGCCACAGGGAACTCCTACAATGAGCAGTTCTTC CASSPATGNSYNEQFF